This TCR beta chain was recorded in a study of PD-1 blockade in classical Hodgkin lymphoma. TCRdb's table, derived via immunoSEQ multiplex PCR, lists solely in-frame clones and lacks some. The sample contains tens of thousands of clones, roughly nine tenths of which appear only once. Relapse after autologous stem cell transplantation occurred in every patient, and brentuximab vedotin exposure varied. Germline V CDR1 and CDR2: MGHRA, YSYEKL. V gave up 1 base and J gave up 7 bases, with 23 bases separating them. This CDR3 is built from 18 residues. The chain couples TRBV4-1 to TRBJ2-1, with a possible D match to TRBD2 (6 bases). The sample was peripheral blood mononuclear cells (PBMCs), taken at baseline. This TCR came from a human donor with classical Hodgkin lymphoma. The chain's CDR3 is CASSQVTRPGTPLNEQFF. The CDR3 DNA sequence: TGCGCCAGCAGCCAAGTAACCCGCCCGGGGACTCCCCTTAATGAGCAGTTCTTC.